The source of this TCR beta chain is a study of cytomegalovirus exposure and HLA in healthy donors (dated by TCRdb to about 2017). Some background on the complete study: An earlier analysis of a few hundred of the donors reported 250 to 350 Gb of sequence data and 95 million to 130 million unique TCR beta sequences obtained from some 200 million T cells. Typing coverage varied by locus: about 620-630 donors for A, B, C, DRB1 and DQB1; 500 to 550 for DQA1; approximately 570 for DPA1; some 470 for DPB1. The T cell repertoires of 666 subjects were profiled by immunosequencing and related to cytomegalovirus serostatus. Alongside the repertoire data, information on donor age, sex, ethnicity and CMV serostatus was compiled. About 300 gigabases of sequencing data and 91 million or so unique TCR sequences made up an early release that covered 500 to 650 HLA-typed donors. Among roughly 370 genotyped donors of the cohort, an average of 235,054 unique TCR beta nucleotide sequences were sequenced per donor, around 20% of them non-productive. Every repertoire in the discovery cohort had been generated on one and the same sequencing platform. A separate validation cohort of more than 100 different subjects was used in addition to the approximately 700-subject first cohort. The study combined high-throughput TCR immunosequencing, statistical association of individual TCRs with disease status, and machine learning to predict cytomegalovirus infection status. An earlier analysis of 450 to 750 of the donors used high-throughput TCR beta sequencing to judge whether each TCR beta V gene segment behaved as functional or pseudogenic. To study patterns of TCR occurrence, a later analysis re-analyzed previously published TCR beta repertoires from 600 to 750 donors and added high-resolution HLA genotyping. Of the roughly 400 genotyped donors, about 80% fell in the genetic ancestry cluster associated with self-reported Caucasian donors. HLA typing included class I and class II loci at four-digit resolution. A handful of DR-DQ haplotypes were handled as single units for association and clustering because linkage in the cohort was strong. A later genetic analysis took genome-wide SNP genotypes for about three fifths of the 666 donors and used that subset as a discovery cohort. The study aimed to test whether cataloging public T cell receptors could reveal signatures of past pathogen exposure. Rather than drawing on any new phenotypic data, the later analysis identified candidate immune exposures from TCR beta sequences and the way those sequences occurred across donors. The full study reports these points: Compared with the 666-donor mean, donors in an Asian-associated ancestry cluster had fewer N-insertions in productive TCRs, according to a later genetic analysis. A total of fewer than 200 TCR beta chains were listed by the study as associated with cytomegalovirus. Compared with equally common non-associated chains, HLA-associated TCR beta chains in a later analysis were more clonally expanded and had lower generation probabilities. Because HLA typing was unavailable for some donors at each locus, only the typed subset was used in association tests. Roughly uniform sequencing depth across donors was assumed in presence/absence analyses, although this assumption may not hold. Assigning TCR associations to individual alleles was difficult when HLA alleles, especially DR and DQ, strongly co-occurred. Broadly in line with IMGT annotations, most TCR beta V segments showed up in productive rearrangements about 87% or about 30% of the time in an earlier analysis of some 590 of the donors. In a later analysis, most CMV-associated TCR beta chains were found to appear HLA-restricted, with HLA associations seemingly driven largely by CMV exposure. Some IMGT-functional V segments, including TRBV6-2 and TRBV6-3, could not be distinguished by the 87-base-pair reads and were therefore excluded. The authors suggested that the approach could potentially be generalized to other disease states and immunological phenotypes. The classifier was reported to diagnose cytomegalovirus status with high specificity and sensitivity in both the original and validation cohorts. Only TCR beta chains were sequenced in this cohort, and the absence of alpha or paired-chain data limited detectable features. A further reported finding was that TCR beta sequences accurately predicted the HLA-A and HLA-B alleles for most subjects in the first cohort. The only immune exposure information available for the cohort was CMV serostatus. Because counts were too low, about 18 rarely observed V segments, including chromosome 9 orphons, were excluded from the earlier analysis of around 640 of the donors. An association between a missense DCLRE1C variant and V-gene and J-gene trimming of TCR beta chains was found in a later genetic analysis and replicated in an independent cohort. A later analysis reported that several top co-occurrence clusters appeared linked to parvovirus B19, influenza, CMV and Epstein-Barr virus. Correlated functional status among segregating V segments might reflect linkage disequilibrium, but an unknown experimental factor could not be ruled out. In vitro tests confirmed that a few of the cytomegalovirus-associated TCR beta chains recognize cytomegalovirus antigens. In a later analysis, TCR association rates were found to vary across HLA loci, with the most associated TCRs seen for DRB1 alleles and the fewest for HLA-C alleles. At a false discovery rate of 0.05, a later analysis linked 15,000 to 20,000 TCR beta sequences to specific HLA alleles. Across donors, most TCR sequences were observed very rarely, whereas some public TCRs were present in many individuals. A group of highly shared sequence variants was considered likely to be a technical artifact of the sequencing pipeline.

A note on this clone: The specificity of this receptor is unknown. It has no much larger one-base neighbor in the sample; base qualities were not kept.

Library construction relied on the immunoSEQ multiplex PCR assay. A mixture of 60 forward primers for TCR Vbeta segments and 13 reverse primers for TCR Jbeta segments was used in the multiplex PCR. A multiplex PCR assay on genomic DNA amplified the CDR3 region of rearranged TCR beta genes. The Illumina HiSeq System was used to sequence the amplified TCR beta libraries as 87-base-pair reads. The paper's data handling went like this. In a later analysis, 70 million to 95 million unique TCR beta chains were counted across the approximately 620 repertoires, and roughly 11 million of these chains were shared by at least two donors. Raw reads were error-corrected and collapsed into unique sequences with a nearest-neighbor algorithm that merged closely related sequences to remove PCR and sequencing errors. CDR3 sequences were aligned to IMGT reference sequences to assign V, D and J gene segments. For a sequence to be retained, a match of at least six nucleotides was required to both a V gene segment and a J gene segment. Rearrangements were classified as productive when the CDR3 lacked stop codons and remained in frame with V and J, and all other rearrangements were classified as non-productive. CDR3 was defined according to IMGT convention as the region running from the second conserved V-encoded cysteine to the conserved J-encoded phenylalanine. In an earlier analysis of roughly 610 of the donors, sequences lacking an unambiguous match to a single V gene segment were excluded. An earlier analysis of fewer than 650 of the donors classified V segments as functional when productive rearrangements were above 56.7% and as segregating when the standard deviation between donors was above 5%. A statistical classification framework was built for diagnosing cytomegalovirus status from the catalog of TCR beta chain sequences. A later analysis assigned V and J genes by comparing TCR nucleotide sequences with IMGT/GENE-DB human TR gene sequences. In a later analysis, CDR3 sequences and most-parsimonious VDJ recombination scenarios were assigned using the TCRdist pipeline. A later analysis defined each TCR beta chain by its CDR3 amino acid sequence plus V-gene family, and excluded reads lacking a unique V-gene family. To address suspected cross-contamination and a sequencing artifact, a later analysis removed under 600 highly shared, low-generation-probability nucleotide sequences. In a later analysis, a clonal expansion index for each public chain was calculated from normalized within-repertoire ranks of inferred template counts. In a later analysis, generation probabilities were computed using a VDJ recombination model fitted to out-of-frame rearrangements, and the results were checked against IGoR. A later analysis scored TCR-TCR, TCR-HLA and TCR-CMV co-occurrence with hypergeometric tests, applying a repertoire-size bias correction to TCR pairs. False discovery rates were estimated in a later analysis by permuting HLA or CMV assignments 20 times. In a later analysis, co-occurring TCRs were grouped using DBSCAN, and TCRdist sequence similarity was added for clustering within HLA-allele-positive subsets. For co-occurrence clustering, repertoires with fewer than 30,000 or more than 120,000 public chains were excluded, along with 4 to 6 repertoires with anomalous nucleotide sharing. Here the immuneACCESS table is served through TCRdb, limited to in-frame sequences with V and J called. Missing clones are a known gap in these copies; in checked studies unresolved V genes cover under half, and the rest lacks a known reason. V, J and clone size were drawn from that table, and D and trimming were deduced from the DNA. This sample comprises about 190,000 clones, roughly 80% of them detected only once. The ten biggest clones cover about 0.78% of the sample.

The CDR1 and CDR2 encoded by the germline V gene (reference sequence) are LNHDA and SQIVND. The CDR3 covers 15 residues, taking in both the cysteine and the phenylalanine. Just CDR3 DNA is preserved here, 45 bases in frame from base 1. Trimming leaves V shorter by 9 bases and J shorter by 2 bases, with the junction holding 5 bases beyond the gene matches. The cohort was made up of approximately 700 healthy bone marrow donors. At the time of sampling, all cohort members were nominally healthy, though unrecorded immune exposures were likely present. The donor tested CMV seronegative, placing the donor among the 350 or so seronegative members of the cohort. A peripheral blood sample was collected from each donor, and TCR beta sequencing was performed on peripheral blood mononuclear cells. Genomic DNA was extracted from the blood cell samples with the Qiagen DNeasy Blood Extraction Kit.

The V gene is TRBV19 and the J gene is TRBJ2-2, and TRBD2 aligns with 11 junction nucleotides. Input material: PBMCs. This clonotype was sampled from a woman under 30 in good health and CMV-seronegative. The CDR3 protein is CASLRLAGNTGELFF. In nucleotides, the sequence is TGTGCCAGCCTACGACTAGCGGGAAACACCGGGGAGCTGTTTTTT. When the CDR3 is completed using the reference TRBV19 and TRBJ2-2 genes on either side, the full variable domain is DGGITQSPKYLFRKEGQNVTLSCEQNLNHDAMYWYRQDPGQGLRLIYYSQIVNDFQKGDIAEGYSVSREKKESFPLTVTSAQKNPTAFYLCASLRLAGNTGELFFGEGSRLTVL.